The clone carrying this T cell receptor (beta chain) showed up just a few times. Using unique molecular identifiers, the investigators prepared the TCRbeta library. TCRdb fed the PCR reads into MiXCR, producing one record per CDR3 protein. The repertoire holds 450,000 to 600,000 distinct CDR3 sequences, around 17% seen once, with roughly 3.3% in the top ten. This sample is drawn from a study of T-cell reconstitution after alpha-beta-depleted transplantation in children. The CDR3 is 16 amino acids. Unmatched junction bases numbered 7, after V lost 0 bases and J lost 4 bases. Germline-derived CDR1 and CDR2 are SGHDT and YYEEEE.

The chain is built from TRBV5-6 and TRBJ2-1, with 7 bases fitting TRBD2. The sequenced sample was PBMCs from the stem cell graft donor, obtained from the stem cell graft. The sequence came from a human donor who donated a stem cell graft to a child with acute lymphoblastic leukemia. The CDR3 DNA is TGTGCCAGCAGCTTGGAGGGAGGGCCGTTGTACAATGAGCAGTTCTTC. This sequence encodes CASSLEGGPLYNEQFF.